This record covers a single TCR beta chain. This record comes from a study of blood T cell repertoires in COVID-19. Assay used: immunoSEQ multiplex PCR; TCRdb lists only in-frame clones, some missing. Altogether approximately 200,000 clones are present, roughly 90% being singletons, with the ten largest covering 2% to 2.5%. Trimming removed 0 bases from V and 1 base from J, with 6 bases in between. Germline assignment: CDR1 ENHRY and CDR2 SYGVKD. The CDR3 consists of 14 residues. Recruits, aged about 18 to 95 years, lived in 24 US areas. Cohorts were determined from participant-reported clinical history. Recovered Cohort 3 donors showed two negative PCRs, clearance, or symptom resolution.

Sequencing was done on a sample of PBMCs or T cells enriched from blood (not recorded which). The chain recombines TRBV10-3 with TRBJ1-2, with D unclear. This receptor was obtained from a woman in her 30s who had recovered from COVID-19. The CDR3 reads CAISESGSNYGYTF. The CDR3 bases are TGTGCCATCAGTGAGTCTGGCAGTAACTATGGCTACACCTTC.